One and the same sample provided the 10 T cell receptor beta chains below, sequenced in a study of neoadjuvant anti-PD-1 for oral cavity cancer. The data were produced by immunoSEQ multiplex PCR, yet TCRdb's version contains in-frame clones alone and is incomplete. The sample lists over 14,000 clones, roughly 71% occurring once. Sequenced here: PBMCs, sampled before nivolumab (anti-PD-1) treatment. The origin of the receptors is a person aged 35-80 years with oral cavity squamous cell carcinoma.

This rearrangement joins TRBV5-1 to TRBJ2-7; D is perhaps TRBD2 (5 bases). The CDR3 spans 14 residues. Trimming stripped 2 bases from V and 3 bases from J, with 12 bases between. Germline CDR1 reads SGHRS; CDR2 reads YFSETQ. The CDR3 reads CASSFGLGRYEQYF. CDR3 bases: TGCGCCAGCAGCTTCGGACTGGGCCGCTACGAGCAGTACTTC.

The chain couples TRBV9 to TRBJ2-7; TRBD1 is a possible D gene (5 bases). The V and J ends lost 3 bases and 3 bases respectively, with 13 bases between them. Germline values: CDR1 SGDLS, CDR2 YYNGEE. The length of the CDR3 is 14 residues. The CDR3 bases are TGTGCCAGCAGCGCGGACACCTCTGACTACGAGCAGTACTTC. This codes for CASSADTSDYEQYF.

CDR3 region: CASSIRTGGWHGYTF. For the CDR3, the DNA is TGTGCCAGCAGCATCCGGACAGGGGGTTGGCATGGCTACACCTTC. V gene TRBV9 combines with J gene TRBJ1-2; 10 bases map to TRBD1. Per germline, CDR1 SGDLS and CDR2 YYNGEE. Trimming took 4 bases from V and 6 from J; bases not matched to a gene: 9. The CDR3 length is 15 residues.

The chain uses TRBV9 and TRBJ2-5, with D unresolved. The CDR3 covers 15 residues. Trimming cost V 3 bases and J 5 bases, with 17 bases left between them. The germline gives CDR1 SGDLS, CDR2 YYNGEE. In nucleotides, the CDR3 is TGTGCCAGCAGCGCCGGAAGGAGTGACCCCGAGACCCAGTACTTC. This sequence encodes CASSAGRSDPETQYF.

The chain uses TRBV9 and TRBJ2-2, with 7 positions matching TRBD1. CDR1 and CDR2 from the germline V gene are SGDLS and YYNGEE. Trimming removed 4 bases from V and 5 bases from J; junction bases left unmatched: 11. CDR3 length: 16 residues. CDR3 region: CASSTQTGSGTGELFF. In DNA, the CDR3 is TGTGCCAGCAGCACCCAGACAGGGAGTGGAACCGGGGAGCTGTTTTTT. The full variable domain, its missing parts supplied by reference TRBV9 and TRBJ2-2, is DSGVTQTPKHLITATGQRVTLRCSPRSGDLSVYWYQQSLDQGLQFLIQYYNGEERAKGNILERFSAQQFPDLHSELNLSSLELGDSALYFCASSTQTGSGTGELFFGEGSRLTVL.

This chain connects TRBV19 to TRBJ2-1; 11 bases map to TRBD2. This CDR3 has 14 residues. Germline assignment: CDR1 LNHDA and CDR2 SQIVND (reference sequence). V was pared by 8 bases and J by 8 bases, with 8 bases of the junction left unmatched. In DNA form, the CDR3 reads TGTGCCAGTCAAACTAGCGGGAGATCCGATGAGCAGTTCTTC. This encodes CASQTSGRSDEQFF.

This sequence joins TRBV19 and TRBJ1-1; 9 bases fit TRBD1. Germline assignment: CDR1 LNHDA and CDR2 SQIVND (reference sequence). The junction had 6 bases not matched to a gene; V was cut back by 5 bases and J by 5 bases. The CDR3 has 14 residues. The CDR3 here is CASSLDRGGTEAFF. The CDR3, as DNA: TGTGCCAGTAGTCTGGACAGGGGCGGGACTGAAGCTTTCTTT. The full variable domain, with the rest looked up from reference TRBV19 and TRBJ1-1, is DGGITQSPKYLFRKEGQNVTLSCEQNLNHDAMYWYRQDPGQGLRLIYYSQIVNDFQKGDIAEGYSVSREKKESFPLTVTSAQKNPTAFYLCASSLDRGGTEAFFGQGTRLTVV.

The chain links TRBV6-6 to TRBJ2-5, with D unresolved. The length of the CDR3 is 14 residues. Germline loops: CDR1 MNHNY, CDR2 SVGAGI (reference sequence). V was shortened by 7 bases and J by 2 bases, with 14 bases between the two germline ends. CDR3 in DNA: TGTGCCAGCACCGTTCAAGGGATACAAGAGACCCAGTACTTC. Protein: CASTVQGIQETQYF.

This clone was seen more than once but under ten times. The J gene is TRBJ2-7, the V gene TRBV6-1; D remains ambiguous. The CDR3 totals 12 residues. With 2 bases removed from V and 4 bases from J, the gap between germline ends came to 6 bases. Germline V lookup: CDR1 MNHNS, CDR2 SASEGT. CDR3 in DNA: TGTGCCAGCAGTGAAATGAGGTACGAGCAGTACTTC. Its translation: CASSEMRYEQYF.

A few counts support this clone. The chain is built from TRBV7-2 and TRBJ1-2; 9 nucleotides line up with TRBD1. J was trimmed by 5 bases and V by 5 bases; bases with no gene match: 12. The CDR3 contains 16 residues. The germline V gene has CDR1 SGHTA and CDR2 FQGNSA. In DNA form, the CDR3 reads TGTGCCAGCAGCCTCGAAGGCAGCGGGACAGGGTATGGCTACACCTTC. The encoded protein is CASSLEGSGTGYGYTF.